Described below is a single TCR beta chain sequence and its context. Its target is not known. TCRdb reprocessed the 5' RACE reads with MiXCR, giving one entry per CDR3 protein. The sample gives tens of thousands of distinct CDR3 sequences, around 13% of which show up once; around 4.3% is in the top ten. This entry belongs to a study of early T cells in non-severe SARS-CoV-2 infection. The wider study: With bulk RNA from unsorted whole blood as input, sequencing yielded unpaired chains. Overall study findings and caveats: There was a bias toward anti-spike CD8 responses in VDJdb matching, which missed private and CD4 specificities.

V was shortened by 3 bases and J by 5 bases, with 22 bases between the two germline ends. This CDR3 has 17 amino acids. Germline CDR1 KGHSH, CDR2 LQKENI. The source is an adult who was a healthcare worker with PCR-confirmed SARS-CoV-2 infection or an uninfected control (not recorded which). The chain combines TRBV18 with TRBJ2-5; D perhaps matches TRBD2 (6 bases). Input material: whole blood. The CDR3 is CASSPVEGRGHGETQYF. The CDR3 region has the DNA TGTGCCAGCTCACCCGTCGAAGGGCGGGGCCACGGGGAGACCCAGTACTTC. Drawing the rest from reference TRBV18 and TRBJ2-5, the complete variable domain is NAGVMQNPRHLVRRRGQEARLRCSPMKGHSHVYWYRQLPEEGLKFMVYLQKENIIDESGMPKERFSAEFPKEGPSILRIQQVVRGDSAAYFCASSPVEGRGHGETQYFGPGTRLLVL.